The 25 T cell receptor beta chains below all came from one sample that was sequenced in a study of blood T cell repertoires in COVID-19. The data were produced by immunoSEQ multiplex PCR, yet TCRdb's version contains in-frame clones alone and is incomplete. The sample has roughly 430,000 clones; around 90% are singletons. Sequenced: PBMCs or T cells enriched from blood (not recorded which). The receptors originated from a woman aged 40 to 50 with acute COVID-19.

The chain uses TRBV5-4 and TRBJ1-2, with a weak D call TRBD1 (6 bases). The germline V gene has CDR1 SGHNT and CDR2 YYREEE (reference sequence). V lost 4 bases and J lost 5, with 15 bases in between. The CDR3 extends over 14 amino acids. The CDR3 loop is CASSPGTTAYGYTF. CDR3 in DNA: TGTGCCAGCAGCCCAGGGACAACGGCTTATGGCTACACCTTC.

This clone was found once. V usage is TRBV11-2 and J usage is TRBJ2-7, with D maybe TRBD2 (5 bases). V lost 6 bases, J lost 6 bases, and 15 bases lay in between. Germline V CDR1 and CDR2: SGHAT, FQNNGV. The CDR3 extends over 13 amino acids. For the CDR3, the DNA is TGTGCCAGCAGGGCGGGCATGGCGAGCGAGCAGTACTTC. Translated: CASRAGMASEQYF.

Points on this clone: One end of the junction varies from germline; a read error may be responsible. The CDR3 here is CASSPGTSGGVLVF. As DNA, the CDR3 is TGTGCCAGCAGCCCAGGGACTAGCGGGGGGGTATTGGTCTTC. The rearrangement joins TRBV7-2 to TRBJ2-1; 16 bases are shared with TRBD2. CDR1 is SGHTA and CDR2 is FQGNSA in the germline V gene. The CDR3 runs to 14 residues.

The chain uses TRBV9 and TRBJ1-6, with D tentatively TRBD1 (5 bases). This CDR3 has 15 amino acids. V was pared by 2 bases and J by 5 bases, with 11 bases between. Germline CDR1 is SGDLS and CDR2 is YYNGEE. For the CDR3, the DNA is TGTGCCAGCAGCGTCAGGGAGGGGAATAATTCACCCCTCCACTTT. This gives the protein CASSVREGNNSPLHF.

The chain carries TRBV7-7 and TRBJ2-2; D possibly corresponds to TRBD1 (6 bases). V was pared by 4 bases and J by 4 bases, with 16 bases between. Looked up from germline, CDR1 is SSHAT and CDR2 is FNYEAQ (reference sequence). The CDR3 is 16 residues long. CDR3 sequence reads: CASSSGQYLRTGELFF. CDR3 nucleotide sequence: TGTGCCAGCAGCTCCGGACAGTATTTGCGCACCGGGGAGCTGTTTTTT. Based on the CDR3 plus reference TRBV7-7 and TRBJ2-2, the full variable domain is GAGVSQSPRYKVTKRGQDVTLRCDPISSHATLYWYQQALGQGPEFLTYFNYEAQPDKSGLPSDRFSAERPEGSISTLTIQRTEQRDSAMYRCASSSGQYLRTGELFFGEGSRLTVL.

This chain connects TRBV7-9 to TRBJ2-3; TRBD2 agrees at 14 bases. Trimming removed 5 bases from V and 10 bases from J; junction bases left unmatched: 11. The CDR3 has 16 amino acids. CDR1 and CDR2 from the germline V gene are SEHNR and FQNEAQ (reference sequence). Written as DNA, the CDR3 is TGTGCCAGCAGCCCGGGACTAGCGGGGGCCCTTGCAGCGCAGTATTTT. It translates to CASSPGLAGALAAQYF.

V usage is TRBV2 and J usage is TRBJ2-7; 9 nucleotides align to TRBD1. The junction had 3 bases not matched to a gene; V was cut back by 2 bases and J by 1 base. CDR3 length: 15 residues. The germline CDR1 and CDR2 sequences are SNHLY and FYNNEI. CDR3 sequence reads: CASSEPGQGSYEQYF. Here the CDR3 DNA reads TGTGCCAGCAGTGAACCGGGACAGGGTTCCTACGAGCAGTACTTC.

The CDR3: CASSLAAGTSSTDTQYF. In nucleotides, the CDR3 is TGTGCCAGCAGCTTAGCTGCCGGGACTAGCAGCACAGATACGCAGTATTTT. This chain uses TRBV7-2 with TRBJ2-3; 9 bases are shared with TRBD2. V lost 0 bases to trimming and J lost 0 bases; unmatched junction nucleotides: 4. Germline CDR1 SGHTA, CDR2 FQGNSA. This CDR3 is 17 amino acids long.

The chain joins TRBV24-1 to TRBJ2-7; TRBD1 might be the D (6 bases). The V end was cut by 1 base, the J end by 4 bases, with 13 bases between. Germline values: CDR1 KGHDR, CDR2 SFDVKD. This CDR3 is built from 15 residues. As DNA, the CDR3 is TGTGCCACCAGTGATTTTGGGACACTTAATTACGAGCAGTACTTC. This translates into CATSDFGTLNYEQYF.

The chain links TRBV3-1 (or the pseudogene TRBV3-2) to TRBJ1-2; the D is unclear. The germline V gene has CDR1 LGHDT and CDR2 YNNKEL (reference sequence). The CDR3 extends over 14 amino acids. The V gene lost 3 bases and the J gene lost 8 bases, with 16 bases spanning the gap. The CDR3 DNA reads TGTGCCAGCAGCCAGGGTAGGTGGAGCTACGGCTACACCTTC. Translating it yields CASSQGRWSYGYTF.

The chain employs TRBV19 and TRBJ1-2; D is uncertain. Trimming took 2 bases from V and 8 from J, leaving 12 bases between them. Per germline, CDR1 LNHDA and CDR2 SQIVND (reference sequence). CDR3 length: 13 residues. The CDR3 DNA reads TGTGCCAGTAGTATAATCCCTCCCTCGGGCTACACCTTC. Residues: CASSIIPPSGYTF.

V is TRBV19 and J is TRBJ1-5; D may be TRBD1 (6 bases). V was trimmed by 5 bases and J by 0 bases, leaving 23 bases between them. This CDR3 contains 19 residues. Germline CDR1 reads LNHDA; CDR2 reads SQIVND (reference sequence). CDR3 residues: CASSVPPGQLFYSNQPQHF. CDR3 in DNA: TGTGCCAGTAGTGTACCCCCGGGACAACTTTTCTATAGCAATCAGCCCCAGCATTTT.

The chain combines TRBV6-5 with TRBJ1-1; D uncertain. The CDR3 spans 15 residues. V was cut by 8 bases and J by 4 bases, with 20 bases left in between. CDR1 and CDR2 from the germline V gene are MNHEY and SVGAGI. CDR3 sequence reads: CASREQTVLSTEAFF. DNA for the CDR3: TGTGCCAGCCGAGAACAAACAGTTTTAAGCACTGAAGCTTTCTTT.

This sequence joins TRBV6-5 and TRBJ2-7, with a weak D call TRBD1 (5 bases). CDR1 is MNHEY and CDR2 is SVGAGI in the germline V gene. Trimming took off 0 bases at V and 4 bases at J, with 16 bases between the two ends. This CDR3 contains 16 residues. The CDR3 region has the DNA TGTGCCAGCAGTTACTCAAACCCGGGCAGGGATTACGAGCAGTACTTC. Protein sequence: CASSYSNPGRDYEQYF.

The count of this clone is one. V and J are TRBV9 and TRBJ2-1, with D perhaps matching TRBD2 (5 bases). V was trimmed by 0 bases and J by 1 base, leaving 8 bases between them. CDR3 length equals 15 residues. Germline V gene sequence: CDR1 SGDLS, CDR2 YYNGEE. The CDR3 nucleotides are TGTGCCAGCAGCGTAGGAGGGAATTCCTACAATGAGCAGTTCTTC. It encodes CASSVGGNSYNEQFF.

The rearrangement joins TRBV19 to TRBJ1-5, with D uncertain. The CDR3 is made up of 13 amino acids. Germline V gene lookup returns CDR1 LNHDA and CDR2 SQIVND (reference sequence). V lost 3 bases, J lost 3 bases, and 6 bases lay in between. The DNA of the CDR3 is TGTGCCAGTAGTATCGGTAACAATCAGCCCCAGCATTTT. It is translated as CASSIGNNQPQHF.

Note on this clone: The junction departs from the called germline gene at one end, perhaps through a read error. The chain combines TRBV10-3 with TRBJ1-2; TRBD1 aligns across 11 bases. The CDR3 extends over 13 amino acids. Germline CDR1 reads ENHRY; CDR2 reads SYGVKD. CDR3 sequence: CAISESKGQGVSF. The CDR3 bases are TGTGCCATCAGTGAGTCGAAGGGACAGGGGGTCTCCTTC.

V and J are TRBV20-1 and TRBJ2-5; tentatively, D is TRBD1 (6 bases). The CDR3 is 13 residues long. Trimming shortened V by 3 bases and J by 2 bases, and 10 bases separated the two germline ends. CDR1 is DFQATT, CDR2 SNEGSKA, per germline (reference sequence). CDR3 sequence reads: CSASRDTQETQYF. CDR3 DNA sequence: TGCAGTGCTAGTCGGGACACACAAGAGACCCAGTACTTC.

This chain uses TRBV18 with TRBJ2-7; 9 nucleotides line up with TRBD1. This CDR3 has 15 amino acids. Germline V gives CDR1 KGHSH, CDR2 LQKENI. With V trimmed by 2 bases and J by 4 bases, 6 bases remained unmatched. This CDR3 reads CASSPTGQGDYEQYF. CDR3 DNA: TGTGCCAGCTCACCAACGGGACAGGGCGATTACGAGCAGTACTTC. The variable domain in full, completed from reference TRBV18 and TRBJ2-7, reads NAGVMQNPRHLVRRRGQEARLRCSPMKGHSHVYWYRQLPEEGLKFMVYLQKENIIDESGMPKERFSAEFPKEGPSILRIQQVVRGDSAAYFCASSPTGQGDYEQYFGPGTRLTVT.

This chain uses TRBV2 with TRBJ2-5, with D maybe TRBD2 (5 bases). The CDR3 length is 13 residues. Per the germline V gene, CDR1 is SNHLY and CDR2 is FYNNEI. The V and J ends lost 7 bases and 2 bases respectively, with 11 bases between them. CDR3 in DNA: TGTGCCAGCAATACTAGGAAACAAGAGACCCAGTACTTC. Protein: CASNTRKQETQYF.

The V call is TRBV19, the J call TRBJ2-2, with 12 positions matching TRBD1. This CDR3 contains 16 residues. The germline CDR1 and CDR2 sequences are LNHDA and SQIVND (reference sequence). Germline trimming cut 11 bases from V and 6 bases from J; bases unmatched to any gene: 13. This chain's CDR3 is CAVASGTGGHSGELFF. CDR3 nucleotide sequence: TGTGCCGTTGCTTCCGGGACAGGGGGCCATTCCGGGGAGCTGTTTTTT.

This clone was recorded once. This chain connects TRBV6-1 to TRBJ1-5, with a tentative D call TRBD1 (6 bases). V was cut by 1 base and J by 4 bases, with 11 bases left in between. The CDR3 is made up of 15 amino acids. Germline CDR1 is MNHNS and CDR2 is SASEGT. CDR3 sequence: CASSEVGGTNQPQHF. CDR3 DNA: TGTGCCAGCAGTGAAGTCGGTGGGACAAATCAGCCCCAGCATTTT.

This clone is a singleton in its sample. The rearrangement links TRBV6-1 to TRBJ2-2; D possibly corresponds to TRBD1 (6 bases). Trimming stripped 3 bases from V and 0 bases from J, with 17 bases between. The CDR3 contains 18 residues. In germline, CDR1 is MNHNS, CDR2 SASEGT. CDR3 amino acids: CASSDFLGTPTNTGELFF. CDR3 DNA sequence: TGTGCCAGCAGTGATTTTCTCGGGACACCAACGAACACCGGGGAGCTGTTTTTT.

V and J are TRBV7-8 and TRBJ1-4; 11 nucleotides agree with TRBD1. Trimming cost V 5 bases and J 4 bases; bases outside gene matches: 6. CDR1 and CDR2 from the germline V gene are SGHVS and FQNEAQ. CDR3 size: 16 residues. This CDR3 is CASSHGDRGINEKLFF. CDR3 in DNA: TGTGCCAGCAGCCATGGGGACAGGGGGATTAATGAAAAACTGTTTTTT.

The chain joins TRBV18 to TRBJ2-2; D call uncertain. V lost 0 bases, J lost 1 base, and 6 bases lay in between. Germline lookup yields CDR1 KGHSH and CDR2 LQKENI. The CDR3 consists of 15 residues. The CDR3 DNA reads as TGTGCCAGCTCACCACCCAGGCAGAACACCGGGGAGCTGTTTTTT. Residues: CASSPPRQNTGELFF.